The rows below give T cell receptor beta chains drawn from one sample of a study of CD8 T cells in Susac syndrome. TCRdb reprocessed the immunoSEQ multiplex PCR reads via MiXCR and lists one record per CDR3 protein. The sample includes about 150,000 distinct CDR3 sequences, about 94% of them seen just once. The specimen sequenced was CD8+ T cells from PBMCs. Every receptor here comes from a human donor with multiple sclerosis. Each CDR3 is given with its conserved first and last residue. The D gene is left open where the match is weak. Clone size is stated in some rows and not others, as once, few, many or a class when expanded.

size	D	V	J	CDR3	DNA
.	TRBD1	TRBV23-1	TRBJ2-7	CASSQPRRDRGSHEQYF	TGCGCCAGCAGTCAACCCCGGCGGGACAGGGGATCCCACGAGCAGTACTTC
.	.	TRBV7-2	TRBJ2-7	CASSFLESYEQYF	TGTGCCAGCAGCTTCTTAGAGAGCTACGAGCAGTACTTC
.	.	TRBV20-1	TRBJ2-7	CSAGWARSYEQYF	TGCAGTGCTGGCTGGGCCCGCTCCTACGAGCAGTACTTC
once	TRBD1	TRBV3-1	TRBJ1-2	CASSRGNRDSPYGYTF	TGTGCCAGCAGCCGCGGAAACCGGGACAGCCCCTATGGCTACACCTTC
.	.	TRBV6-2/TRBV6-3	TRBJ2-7	CASTNRAPYEQYF	TGTGCCAGCACCAACAGAGCCCCCTACGAGCAGTACTTC
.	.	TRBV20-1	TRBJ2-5	CSARLGETQYF	TGCAGTGCTAGGCTTGGTGAGACCCAGTACTTC
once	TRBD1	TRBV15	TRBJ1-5	CATRSGGQPQHF	TGTGCCACCAGGTCAGGGGGGCAGCCCCAGCATTTT
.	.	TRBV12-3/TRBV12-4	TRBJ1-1	CASSPTEIGKEAFF	TGTGCCAGCAGTCCGACAGAAATAGGAAAAGAAGCTTTCTTT
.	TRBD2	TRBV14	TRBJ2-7	CASSQGAGRASDEQYF	TGTGCCAGCAGCCAAGGCGCAGGGAGGGCGAGTGATGAGCAGTACTTC
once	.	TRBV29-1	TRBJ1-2	CSAGREREGGYTF	TGCAGCGCCGGCCGGGAGCGGGAAGGAGGCTACACCTTC
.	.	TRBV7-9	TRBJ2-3	CASSPPGAPGDTQYF	TGTGCCAGCAGCCCTCCGGGTGCCCCAGGGGATACGCAGTATTTT
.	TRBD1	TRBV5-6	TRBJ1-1	CASSTPTGEAFF	TGTGCCAGCAGCACCCCGACAGGGGAAGCTTTCTTT
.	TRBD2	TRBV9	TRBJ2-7	CASSVAGGAREQYF	TGTGCCAGCAGCGTCGCCGGGGGGGCGAGGGAGCAGTACTTC
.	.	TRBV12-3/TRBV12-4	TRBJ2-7	CASTGQGGVSEQYF	TGTGCCAGCACCGGCCAAGGCGGGGTAAGCGAGCAGTACTTC
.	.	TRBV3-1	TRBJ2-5	CASSQVALPGETQYF	TGTGCCAGCAGCCAAGTGGCCCTACCTGGAGAGACCCAGTACTTC
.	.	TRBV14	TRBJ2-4	CASSRQDGSVQYF	TGTGCCAGCAGCCGGCAGGATGGGAGCGTTCAGTACTTC
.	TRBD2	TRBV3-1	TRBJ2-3	CASSQVAGESTDTQYF	TGTGCCAGCAGCCAAGTAGCGGGGGAGAGCACAGATACGCAGTATTTT
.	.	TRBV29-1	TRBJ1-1	CSVSTGWDTEAFF	TGCAGCGTCTCTACGGGGTGGGACACTGAAGCTTTCTTT
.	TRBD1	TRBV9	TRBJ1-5	CASSSTRGPGLQPQHF	TGTGCCAGCAGCTCGACCAGGGGGCCCGGTCTACAGCCCCAGCATTTT
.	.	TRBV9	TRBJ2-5	CASSIGASGETQYF	TGTGCCAGCAGCATCGGGGCTAGTGGAGAGACCCAGTACTTC
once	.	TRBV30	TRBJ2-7	CAWSGGPSYEQYF	TGTGCCTGGAGTGGGGGGCCGTCCTACGAGCAGTACTTC
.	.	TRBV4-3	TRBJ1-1	CASSQTGNTEAFF	TGCGCCAGCAGCCAGACCGGGAACACTGAAGCTTTCTTT
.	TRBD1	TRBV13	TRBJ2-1	CASSLITGGNEQFF	TGTGCCAGCAGCTTAATCACAGGGGGCAATGAGCAGTTCTTC
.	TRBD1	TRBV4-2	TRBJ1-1	CASSPTQGLGTEAFF	TGTGCCAGCAGCCCCACACAGGGGCTCGGGACTGAAGCTTTCTTT
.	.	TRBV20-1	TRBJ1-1	CSARDGARNTEAFF	TGCAGTGCTAGAGATGGGGCTCGGAACACTGAAGCTTTCTTT
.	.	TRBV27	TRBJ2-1	CASSSTRVNIYNEQFF	TGTGCCAGCAGTTCCACCAGGGTTAATATCTACAATGAGCAGTTCTTC
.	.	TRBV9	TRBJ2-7	CASSLDSAYEQYF	TGTGCCAGCAGCCTCGACAGCGCCTACGAGCAGTACTTC
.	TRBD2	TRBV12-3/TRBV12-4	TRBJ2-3	CATDLERGNVDTQYF	TGTGCCACCGATCTCGAGCGGGGGAATGTAGATACGCAGTATTTT
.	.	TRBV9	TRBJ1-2	CASSVGDTGSANYGYTF	TGTGCCAGCAGCGTGGGAGATACGGGGAGCGCTAACTATGGCTACACCTTC